Below, 10 T cell receptor beta chains from the same sample are listed, as sequenced in a study of Graves' ophthalmopathy and Graves' hyperthyroidism. As the template, RNA transcripts were used to amplify TCR beta CDR3 regions. RT-PCR with HTBI primers came first, then second-round multiplex PCR. TCRdb re-called the multiplex PCR reads with MiXCR, one entry per CDR3 protein. The profile shows about 740,000 distinct CDR3 sequences, roughly 40% of them singletons. Source material: peripheral blood. The receptors come from an adult man with Graves' ophthalmopathy.

This clonotype was seen at least ten times. This chain uses TRBV20-1 with TRBJ1-2; no definite D call. CDR1 DFQATT and CDR2 SNEGSKA come from the germline V gene (reference sequence). V lost 3 bases and J 0 bases, leaving 8 bases between the germline ends. The CDR3 sequence is 13 residues long. The CDR3 loop reads CSASENSNYGYTF. The CDR3 nucleotides are TGCAGTGCTAGCGAGAATTCTAACTATGGCTACACCTTC.

V usage is TRBV7-8 and J usage is TRBJ1-1; weak D call: TRBD1 (6 bases). The CDR3 totals 15 residues. Germline V gives CDR1 SGHVS, CDR2 FQNEAQ. The V and J ends lost 0 bases and 2 bases respectively, with 10 bases between them. The CDR3 spells CASSLAAGTNTEAFF. CDR3 in DNA: TGTGCCAGCAGCTTAGCGGCAGGGACAAACACTGAAGCTTTCTTT.

Turning to this clonotype: This clone may be a read error of a much larger clone one base away. The chain combines TRBV11-2 with TRBJ2-7; 9 bases are a match to TRBD1. Looked up from germline, CDR1 is SGHAT and CDR2 is FQNNGV. This CDR3 contains 14 residues. This CDR3 is CASSFTGGSYEQCF. In DNA, the CDR3 is TGTGCCAGCAGCTTCACAGGGGGCTCCTACGAGCAGTGCTTC. Variable domain in full (rest from reference TRBV11-2 and TRBJ2-7): EAGVAQSPRYKIIEKRQSVAFWCNPISGHATLYWYQQILGQGPKLLIQFQNNGVVDDSQLPKDRFSAERLKGVDSTLKIQPAKLEDSAVYLCASSFTGGSYEQCFGPGTRLTVT.

The chain joins TRBV2 to TRBJ1-5; D is uncertain. V lost 8 bases, J lost 5 bases, and 13 bases lay in between. Germline V CDR1 and CDR2: SNHLY, FYNNEI. CDR3 length: 13 residues. CDR3 nucleotides: TGTGCCAGCCCCCAAGTCCCCTATCAGCCCCAGCATTTT. It is translated as CASPQVPYQPQHF.

In the case of this clonotype: One junction end does not reproduce the germline sequence, and a read error may be involved. The genes are TRBV10-3 and TRBJ1-1, with 9 bases fitting TRBD1. Germline values: CDR1 ENHRY, CDR2 SYGVKD. The CDR3 sequence is 19 residues long. This CDR3 reads CASSYTLPRTGVRNTEAFF. The CDR3 DNA follows: TGTGCCAGCAGTTACACCCTCCCCCGGACAGGGGTACGGAACACTGAAGCTTTCTTT.

The chain carries TRBV7-9 and TRBJ2-2; TRBD1 might be the D (5 bases). Germline loops: CDR1 SEHNR, CDR2 FQNEAQ (reference sequence). This CDR3 has 16 amino acids. Trimming pared 5 bases from V and 6 bases from J, leaving 19 bases between. CDR3 coding DNA: TGTGCCAGCAGCCCCCGGTCAGGACAAGGATCCGGGGAGCTGTTTTTT. The encoded protein is CASSPRSGQGSGELFF. Supplemented by reference TRBV7-9 and TRBJ2-2, the full variable domain reads DTGVSQNPRHKITKRGQNVTFRCDPISEHNRLYWYRQTLGQGPEFLTYFQNEAQLEKSRLLSDRFSAERPKGSFSTLEIQRTEQGDSAMYLCASSPRSGQGSGELFFGEGSRLTVL.

This clonotype was seen once. This CDR3 is CASSYGTRAGGLMNTEAFF. CDR3 in DNA: TGTGCCAGCAGCTATGGGACCCGGGCGGGGGGCCTGATGAACACTGAAGCTTTCTTT. This sequence joins TRBV7-9 and TRBJ1-1; TRBD1 might be the D (6 bases). The germline V gene encodes CDR1 SEHNR and CDR2 FQNEAQ (reference sequence). The CDR3 length is 19 residues. The germline V and J ends were trimmed by 4 bases and 0 bases, with 24 bases remaining between them.

The V and J genes are TRBV7-2 and TRBJ1-4; TRBD1 aligns across 9 bases. After removal of 1 base from V and 6 bases from J, the junction contained 6 bases not matched to a gene. The germline V gene encodes CDR1 SGHTA and CDR2 FQGNSA. This CDR3 comprises 16 residues. CDR3 DNA: TGTGCCAGCAGCTTAGATCCGGGACAGGGCCATGAAAAACTGTTTTTT. Its translation is CASSLDPGQGHEKLFF.

The CDR3, as DNA: TGTGCCCAGACACCCTTACAGGGTGTAGTCACTGAAGCTTTCTTT. Protein product: CAQTPLQGVVTEAFF. The chain carries TRBV7-2 and TRBJ1-1; a weak D match, TRBD1 (6 bases). In germline, CDR1 is SGHTA, CDR2 FQGNSA. V lost 11 bases to trimming and J lost 4 bases, with 23 bases between them. There are 15 residues in the CDR3.

This clonotype was detected once. Just one base apart from a much larger clone, this may be a read error. The rearrangement joins TRBV7-6 to TRBJ2-5; possibly TRBD1 or TRBD2 for D (5 bases each). The CDR3 is 15 amino acids. Germline values: CDR1 SGHVS, CDR2 FNYEAQ. The CDR3 spells CDSSLQSRGDETQYF. The DNA of the CDR3 is TGTGACAGCAGCTTACAGTCTAGAGGGGATGAGACCCAGTACTTC.